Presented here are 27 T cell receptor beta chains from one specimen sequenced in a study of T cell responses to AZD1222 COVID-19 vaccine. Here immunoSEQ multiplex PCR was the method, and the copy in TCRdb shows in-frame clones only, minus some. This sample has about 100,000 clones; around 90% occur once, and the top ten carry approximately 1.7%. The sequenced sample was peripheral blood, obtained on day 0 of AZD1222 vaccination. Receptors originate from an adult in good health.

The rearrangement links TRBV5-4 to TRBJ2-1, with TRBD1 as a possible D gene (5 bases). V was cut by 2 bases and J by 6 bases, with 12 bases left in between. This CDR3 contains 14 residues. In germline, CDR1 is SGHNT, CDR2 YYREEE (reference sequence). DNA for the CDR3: TGTGCCAGCAGCTTTCGCCAGGGTAGCAATGAGCAGTTCTTC. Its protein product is CASSFRQGSNEQFF.

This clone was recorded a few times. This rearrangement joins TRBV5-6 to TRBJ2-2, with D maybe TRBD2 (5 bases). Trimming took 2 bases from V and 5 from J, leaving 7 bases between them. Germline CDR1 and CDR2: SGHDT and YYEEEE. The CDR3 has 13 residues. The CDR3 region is CASSFGETGELFF. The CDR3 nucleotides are TGTGCCAGCAGCTTCGGGGAGACCGGGGAGCTGTTTTTT.

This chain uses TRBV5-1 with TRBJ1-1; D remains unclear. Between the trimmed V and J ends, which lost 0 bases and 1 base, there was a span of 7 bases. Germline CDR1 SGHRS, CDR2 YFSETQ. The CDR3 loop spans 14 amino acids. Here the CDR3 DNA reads TGCGCCAGCAGCTTGGCCGCAGCGAACACTGAAGCTTTCTTT. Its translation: CASSLAAANTEAFF.

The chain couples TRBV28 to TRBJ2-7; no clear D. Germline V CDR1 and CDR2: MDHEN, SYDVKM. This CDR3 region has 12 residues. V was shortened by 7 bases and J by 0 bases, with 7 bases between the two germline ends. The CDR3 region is CASTGSSYEQYF. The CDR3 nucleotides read TGTGCCAGCACGGGCAGCTCCTACGAGCAGTACTTC.

CDR3 nucleotide sequence: TGTGCCAGCAGCCAATTATTAGACAGCGGAGGGGAGACCCAGTACTTC. Protein: CASSQLLDSGGETQYF. The chain carries TRBV3-1 (or the pseudogene TRBV3-2) and TRBJ2-5; TRBD2 might be the D (6 bases). Germline-derived CDR1 and CDR2 are LGHDT and YNNKEL (reference sequence). Trimming removed 2 bases at V and 5 bases at J, with 18 bases between. The CDR3 has 16 residues.

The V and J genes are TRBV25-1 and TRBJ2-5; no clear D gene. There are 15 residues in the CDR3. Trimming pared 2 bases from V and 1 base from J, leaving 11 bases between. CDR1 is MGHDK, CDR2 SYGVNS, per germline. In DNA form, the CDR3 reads TGTGCCAGCAGTGAACGAAGGACGGTCCAAGAGACCCAGTACTTC. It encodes CASSERRTVQETQYF.

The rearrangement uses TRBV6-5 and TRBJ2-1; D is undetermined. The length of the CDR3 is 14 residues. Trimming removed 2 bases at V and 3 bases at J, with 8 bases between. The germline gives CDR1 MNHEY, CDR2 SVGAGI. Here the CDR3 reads CASSYRTDYNEQFF. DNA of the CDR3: TGTGCCAGCAGTTACAGAACCGACTACAATGAGCAGTTCTTC.

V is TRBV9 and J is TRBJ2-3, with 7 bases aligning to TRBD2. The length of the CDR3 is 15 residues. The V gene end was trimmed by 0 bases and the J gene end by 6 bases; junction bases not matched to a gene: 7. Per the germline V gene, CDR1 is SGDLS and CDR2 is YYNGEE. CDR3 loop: CASSVVGGRWDTQYF. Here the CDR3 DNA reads TGTGCCAGCAGCGTAGTCGGCGGGAGATGGGATACGCAGTATTTT.

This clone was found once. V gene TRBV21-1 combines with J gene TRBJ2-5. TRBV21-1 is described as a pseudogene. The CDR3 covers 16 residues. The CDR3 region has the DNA TGTGCCACTGGAAGAGGCAGGCGATATTACCGAGAGACCCAGTACTTC. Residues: CATGRGRRYYRETQYF.

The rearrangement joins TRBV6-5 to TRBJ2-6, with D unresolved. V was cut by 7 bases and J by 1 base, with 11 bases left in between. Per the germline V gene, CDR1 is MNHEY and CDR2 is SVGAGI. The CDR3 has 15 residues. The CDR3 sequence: CASIIDTSGANVLTF. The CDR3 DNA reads TGTGCCAGCATCATTGACACGTCTGGGGCCAACGTCCTGACTTTC.

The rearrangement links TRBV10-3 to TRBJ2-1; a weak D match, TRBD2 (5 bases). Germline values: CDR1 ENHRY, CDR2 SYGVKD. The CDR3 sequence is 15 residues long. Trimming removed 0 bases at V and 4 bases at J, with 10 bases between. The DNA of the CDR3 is TGTGCCATCAGTGAGTCGCCTAGCCTGTACAATGAGCAGTTCTTC. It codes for CAISESPSLYNEQFF.

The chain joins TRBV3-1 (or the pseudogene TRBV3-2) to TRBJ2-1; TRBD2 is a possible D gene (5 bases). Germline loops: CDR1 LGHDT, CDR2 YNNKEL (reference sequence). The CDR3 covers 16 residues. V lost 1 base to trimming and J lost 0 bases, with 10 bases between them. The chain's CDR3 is CASSQGLGSSYNEQFF. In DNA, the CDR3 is TGTGCCAGCAGCCAAGGTCTGGGGAGCTCCTACAATGAGCAGTTCTTC.

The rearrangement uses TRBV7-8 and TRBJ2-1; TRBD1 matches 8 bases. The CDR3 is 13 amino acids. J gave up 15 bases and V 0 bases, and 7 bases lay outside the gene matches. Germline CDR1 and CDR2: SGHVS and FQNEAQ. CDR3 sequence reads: CASSLAGQGPTFF. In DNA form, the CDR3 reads TGTGCCAGCAGCTTAGCAGGACAGGGTCCAACGTTCTTC.

DNA of the CDR3: TGTGCCAGTAGGGGGACTAGCGGGAGGGGAAGGCAGTTCTTC. It encodes CASRGTSGRGRQFF. This chain connects TRBV19 to TRBJ2-1, with 16 bases aligning to TRBD2. The CDR3 consists of 14 residues. V shed 6 bases and J 12 bases; nucleotides not matched to a gene: 5. Germline CDR1 is LNHDA and CDR2 is SQIVND (reference sequence).

CDR3 protein: CASSIRQKRHSPLHF. The CDR3 nucleotides read TGTGCCAGTAGTATCAGACAGAAAAGGCATTCACCCCTCCACTTT. The J gene is TRBJ1-6, the V gene TRBV19, with D possibly TRBD1 on 5 matching bases. Germline-derived CDR1 and CDR2 are LNHDA and SQIVND (reference sequence). Trimming pared 3 bases from V and 8 bases from J, leaving 14 bases between. CDR3 length: 15 residues. Based on the CDR3 plus reference TRBV19 and TRBJ1-6, the full variable domain is DGGITQSPKYLFRKEGQNVTLSCEQNLNHDAMYWYRQDPGQGLRLIYYSQIVNDFQKGDIAEGYSVSREKKESFPLTVTSAQKNPTAFYLCASSIRQKRHSPLHFGNGTRLTVT.

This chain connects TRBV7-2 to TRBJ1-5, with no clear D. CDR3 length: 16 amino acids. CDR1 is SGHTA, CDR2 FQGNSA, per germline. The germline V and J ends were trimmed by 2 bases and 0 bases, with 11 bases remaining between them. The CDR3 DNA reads TGTGCCAGCAGCTTACTCGGTCAAAATAGCAATCAGCCCCAGCATTTT. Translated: CASSLLGQNSNQPQHF. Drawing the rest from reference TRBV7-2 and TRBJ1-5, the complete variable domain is GAGVSQSPSNKVTEKGKDVELRCDPISGHTALYWYRQSLGQGLEFLIYFQGNSAPDKSGLPSDRFSAERTGGSVSTLTIQRTQQEDSAVYLCASSLLGQNSNQPQHFGDGTRLSIL.

CDR3 bases: TGTGCCAGCAGCGTAGACGCCACGGCCGAGGGCTACGAGCAGTACTTC. Its protein is CASSVDATAEGYEQYF. The V and J genes are TRBV9 and TRBJ2-7; possible D gene TRBD2, 5 bases. V lost 0 bases to trimming and J lost 3 bases, with 16 bases between them. CDR1 and CDR2 (germline): SGDLS, YYNGEE. This CDR3 has 16 amino acids.

As DNA, the CDR3 is TGTGCCAGCAGTTACTCGTGGCAGGGGGTTGAAAAACTGTTTTTT. Residues: CASSYSWQGVEKLFF. The chain recombines TRBV6-5 with TRBJ1-4; 7 bases line up with TRBD1. After removal of 0 bases from V and 7 bases from J, the junction contained 5 bases not matched to a gene. This CDR3 is 15 amino acids long. Germline CDR1 is MNHEY and CDR2 is SVGAGI.

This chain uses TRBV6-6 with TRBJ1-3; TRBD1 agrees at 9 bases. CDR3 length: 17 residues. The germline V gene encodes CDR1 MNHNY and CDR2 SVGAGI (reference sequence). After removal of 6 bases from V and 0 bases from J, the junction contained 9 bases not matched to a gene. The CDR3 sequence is CASSRSSDRGSGNTIYF. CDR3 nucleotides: TGTGCCAGCAGCCGATCCTCGGACAGGGGCTCTGGAAACACCATATATTTT.

CDR3 in amino acids: CATSDQREGRYNEQFF. CDR3 bases: TGTGCCACCAGTGATCAGCGGGAGGGCCGGTACAATGAGCAGTTCTTC. V gene TRBV24-1 combines with J gene TRBJ2-1, with TRBD2 matching 10 bases. The trim removed 3 bases at V and 4 bases at J, leaving 5 bases unmatched. The CDR3 is 16 residues long. Germline CDR1 reads KGHDR; CDR2 reads SFDVKD.

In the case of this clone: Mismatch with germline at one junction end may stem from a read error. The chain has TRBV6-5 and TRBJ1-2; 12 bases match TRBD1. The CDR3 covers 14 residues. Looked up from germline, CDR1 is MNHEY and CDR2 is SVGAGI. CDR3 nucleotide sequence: TGTGCCAGCAGTTACGGCACGGGACAGGGGGCGGCCTTTTTC. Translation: CASSYGTGQGAAFF.

In DNA form, the CDR3 reads TGTGCCAGCAGCTTGGGACCATTGATGACGAAGCAGTTCTTC. This encodes CASSLGPLMTKQFF. The V gene is TRBV5-8, the J gene TRBJ2-1; no clear D. The CDR3 extends over 14 amino acids. Trimming removed 0 bases at V and 11 bases at J, with 15 bases between. Germline V gene data show CDR1 as SGHTS and CDR2 as YDEGEE.

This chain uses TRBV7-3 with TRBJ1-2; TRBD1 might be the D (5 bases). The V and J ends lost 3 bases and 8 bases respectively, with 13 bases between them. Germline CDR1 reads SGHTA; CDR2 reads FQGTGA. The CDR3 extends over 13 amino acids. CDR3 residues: CASSFRQGGGYTF. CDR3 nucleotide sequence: TGTGCCAGCAGCTTTCGGCAGGGCGGCGGCTACACCTTC. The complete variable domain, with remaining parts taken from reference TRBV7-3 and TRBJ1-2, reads GAGVSQTPSNKVTEKGKYVELRCDPISGHTALYWYRQSLGQGPEFLIYFQGTGAADDSGLPNDRFFAVRPEGSVSTLKIQRTERGDSAVYLCASSFRQGGGYTFGSGTRLTVV.

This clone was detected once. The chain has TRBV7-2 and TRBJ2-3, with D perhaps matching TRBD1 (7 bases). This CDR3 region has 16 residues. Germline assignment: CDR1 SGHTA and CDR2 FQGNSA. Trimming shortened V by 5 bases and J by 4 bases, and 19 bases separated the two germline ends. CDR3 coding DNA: TGTGCCAGCAGCGTAGGATCAGGGGGGCGAGCAGATACGCAGTATTTT. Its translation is CASSVGSGGRADTQYF.

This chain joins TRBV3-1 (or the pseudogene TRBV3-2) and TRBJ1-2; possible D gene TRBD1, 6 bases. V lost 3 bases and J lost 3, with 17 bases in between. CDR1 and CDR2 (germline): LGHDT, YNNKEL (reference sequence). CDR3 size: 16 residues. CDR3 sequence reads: CASSHPDRRRYYGYTF. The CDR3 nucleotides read TGTGCCAGCAGCCACCCAGACAGGAGGAGATACTATGGCTACACCTTC.

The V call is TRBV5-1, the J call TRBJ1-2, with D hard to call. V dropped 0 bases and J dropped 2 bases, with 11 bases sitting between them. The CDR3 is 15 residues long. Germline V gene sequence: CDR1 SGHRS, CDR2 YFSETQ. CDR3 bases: TGCGCCAGCAGCTTGGCCTCCACGGCCAACTATGGCTACACCTTC. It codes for CASSLASTANYGYTF.

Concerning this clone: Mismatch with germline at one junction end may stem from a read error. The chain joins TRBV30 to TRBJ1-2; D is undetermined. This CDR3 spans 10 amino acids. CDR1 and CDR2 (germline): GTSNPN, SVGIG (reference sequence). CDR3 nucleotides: TGTGCCTGGAGTCAGACCACGGTCTCCTTC. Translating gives CAWSQTTVSF.